This TCR beta chain appears in the sequencing data of a study of shared clonotypes between healthy human individuals. Regarding the study as a whole: Sorted-subset samples were not fully sequenced, rarefaction indicated.

The CDR3 spans 16 residues. Trimming took off 3 bases at V and 1 base at J, with 13 bases between the two ends. Germline V lookup: CDR1 KGHSH, CDR2 LQKENI. Sorted-subset replicate PCR reactions were performed with around 200 ng DNA, corresponding to tens of thousands of T cell genomes. The repertoire was sequenced with immunoSEQ multiplex PCR; TCRdb's copy has only in-frame clones and lacks some. The sample comprises more than 1.2 million clones, 97% to 99% of which are singletons, and 0.3% to 0.45% rests with the top ten. As for this clone: What it binds is unknown.

The chain couples TRBV18 to TRBJ1-3, with no clear D. The specimen sequenced was naive CD4+ T cells sorted from blood. Subset noted: CD45RA+ positively selected. The sequence came from a man aged 25 to 40 in good health. The CDR3 DNA reads as TGTGCCAGCTCACCTCCTGGTGAACTTTCTGGAAACACCATATATTTT. Its translation is CASSPPGELSGNTIYF.